Here is one T cell receptor beta chain with its context. The data were obtained in a study of blood T cell repertoires in COVID-19. Study information: Samples representing acute and convalescent COVID-19 were sourced from the United States, Italy and Spain. The cDNA or gDNA used as material had been derived from T cells, B-cell-depleted T cells, or PBMCs.

Per the authors' pipeline: Reference gene primer amplification in the assay estimated nucleated cell counts. Some clones are missing from TCRdb's copy, which holds only in-frame ones; the method was immunoSEQ multiplex PCR. From that table come the V and J calls and clone size; the DNA was used to work out D and trimming. The repertoire includes about 250,000 clones, roughly 89% of them detected once, and 1.5% sits in the top ten. The germline V and J ends were trimmed by 5 bases and 0 bases, with 14 bases remaining between them. The CDR3 runs to 15 residues. Looked up from germline, CDR1 is SGHTA and CDR2 is FQGNSA.

This chain uses TRBV7-2 with TRBJ2-7, with D unclear. Sequenced material: peripheral blood. The TCR originated in a woman aged 40 to 50 who had recovered from COVID-19. The DNA for the CDR3 is TGTGCCAGCAGCCCGCTGAGGCCTAGCTCCTACGAGCAGTACTTC. This encodes CASSPLRPSSYEQYF.